This is a list of T cell receptor beta chains from one sample in a study of shared clonotypes between healthy human individuals. The table came from immunoSEQ multiplex PCR; TCRdb's copy has only in-frame clones and leaves some out. The table has hundreds of thousands of clones, 90% to 95% seen once; the top ten hold approximately 25%. What was sequenced was naive CD8+ T cells sorted from blood. All receptors come from a man between 25 and 39 years old in good health. The CDR3 runs from the conserved cysteine through the conserved F or W. D genes are given only for firm matches. Clone size, where shown, is once, few, many, or a class for clones that have expanded.

TRBJ1-5,TRBV11-2,-,TRBD1,18,CASSLEGQGAVRGQPQHF,TGTGCCAGCAGCTTAGAAGGACAGGGTGCTGTTAGGGGTCAGCCCCAGCATTTT
TRBJ2-6,TRBV15,-,-,15,CATSRVRDGANVLTF,TGTGCCACCAGCAGAGTCAGGGATGGGGCCAACGTCCTGACTTTC
TRBJ1-1,TRBV7-9,-,TRBD1,16,CASSIQGAPGVTEAFF,TGTGCCAGCAGCATCCAGGGGGCGCCGGGTGTCACTGAAGCTTTCTTT
TRBJ1-1,TRBV19,-,-,13,CASRAGMNTEAFF,TGTGCCAGTAGGGCAGGTATGAACACTGAAGCTTTCTTT
TRBJ2-1,TRBV7-2,-,-,14,CASSFPGLSNEQFF,TGTGCCAGCAGCTTTCCCGGGCTATCCAATGAGCAGTTCTTC
TRBJ1-5,TRBV27,-,-,15,CASSLAVYSNQPQHF,TGTGCCAGCAGTTTAGCCGTATATAGCAATCAGCCCCAGCATTTT
TRBJ2-1,TRBV9,-,TRBD2,15,CASSAGTSGYNEQFF,TGTGCCAGCAGCGCCGGGACTAGCGGATACAATGAGCAGTTCTTC
TRBJ2-1,TRBV4-3,-,-,14,CASSQDGQTNEQFF,TGCGCCAGCAGCCAAGATGGGCAGACTAATGAGCAGTTCTTC
TRBJ2-2,TRBV29-1,-,TRBD1,16,CSVEDHGTGYDGELFF,TGCAGCGTTGAAGATCACGGGACAGGGTATGACGGGGAGCTGTTTTTT
TRBJ1-1,TRBV5-6,-,TRBD1,17,CASSLEGSWRQGTEAFF,TGTGCCAGCAGCTTGGAAGGGTCCTGGAGACAGGGGACTGAAGCTTTCTTT
TRBJ1-2,TRBV29-1,-,TRBD1,14,CSSSSGGASYGYTF,TGCAGCTCCAGCTCAGGGGGCGCGAGCTATGGCTACACCTTC
TRBJ2-7,TRBV28,-,-,12,CASMGSSYEQYF,TGTGCCAGCATGGGCAGTTCTTACGAGCAGTACTTC
TRBJ2-3,TRBV4-1,once,-,16,CASSQEGGRSTDTQYF,TGCGCCAGCAGCCAAGAAGGTGGGCGGAGCACAGATACGCAGTATTTT
TRBJ2-1,TRBV9,-,TRBD2,13,CASSVGGGDEQFF,TGTGCCAGCAGCGTAGGGGGAGGGGATGAGCAGTTCTTC
TRBJ2-5,TRBV7-9,-,TRBD2,15,CASSSGLAGVETQYF,TGTGCCAGCAGCTCGGGACTAGCGGGAGTAGAGACCCAGTACTTC
TRBJ1-1,TRBV10-1,-,-,13,CASPWRVNAEAFF,TGCGCCAGCCCCTGGAGGGTAAATGCTGAAGCTTTCTTT
TRBJ2-1,TRBV28,-,-,16,CASRRANWGSYNEQFF,TGTGCCAGCAGGCGGGCTAACTGGGGCTCCTACAATGAGCAGTTCTTC
TRBJ1-3,TRBV6-1,-,-,14,CASSFRGLGNTIYF,TGTGCCAGCAGCTTCCGTGGTCTGGGAAACACCATATATTTT
TRBJ1-2,TRBV2,-,TRBD1,14,CASSTTGQGYGYTF,TGTGCCAGCAGTACCACGGGACAGGGCTATGGCTACACCTTC
TRBJ2-5,TRBV4-1,-,-,14,CASSQDFLPETQYF,TGCGCCAGCAGCCAAGACTTCCTCCCGGAGACCCAGTACTTC
TRBJ2-5,TRBV29-1,once,-,10,CSVVRETQYF,TGCAGCGTTGTCCGCGAGACCCAGTACTTC
TRBJ2-7,TRBV4-3,-,-,14,CASSQAGGSYEQYF,TGCGCCAGCAGCCAAGCAGGTGGCTCCTACGAGCAGTACTTC
TRBJ2-7,TRBV7-9,-,-,15,CASSLAGRGDYEQYF,TGTGCCAGCAGCTTAGCGGGCAGGGGGGACTACGAGCAGTACTTC
TRBJ2-1,TRBV29-1,-,-,11,CSGSHYNEQFF,TGCAGCGGATCCCATTACAATGAGCAGTTCTTC
TRBJ2-2,TRBV7-9,once,TRBD1,18,CASSPATDREFNTGELFF,TGTGCCAGCAGCCCCGCAACGGACAGGGAATTTAACACCGGGGAGCTGTTTTTT
TRBJ2-1,TRBV7-9,-,TRBD2,16,CASSLVSSGSMNEQFF,TGTGCCAGCAGCTTAGTTAGTAGCGGGAGCATGAATGAGCAGTTCTTC
TRBJ2-6,TRBV18,-,-,19,CASSPFRGSPPSGANVLTF,TGTGCCAGCTCACCATTCCGGGGGTCCCCCCCCTCTGGGGCCAACGTCCTGACTTTC
TRBJ2-1,TRBV4-1,-,TRBD2,16,CASSQSAGTSYNEQFF,TGCGCCAGCAGCCAATCTGCCGGGACTAGCTACAATGAGCAGTTCTTC
TRBJ1-1,TRBV9,-,-,15,CASSASQGGDTEAFF,TGTGCCAGCAGCGCCTCACAGGGAGGGGACACTGAAGCTTTCTTT
TRBJ2-3,TRBV7-2,-,TRBD2,16,CASSIISGGPTDTQYF,TGTGCCAGCAGCATAATTAGCGGGGGACCCACAGATACGCAGTATTTT
TRBJ2-1,TRBV5-5,-,-,15,CASSLRAFVVNEQFF,TGTGCCAGCAGCTTAAGGGCTTTTGTGGTCAATGAGCAGTTCTTC